The sequence of this T cell receptor beta chain was determined in a study of CD8+ T cells in alopecia areata. Extracted RNA was reverse transcribed into cDNA, the sequencing template. Profiling relied on immunoSEQ multiplex PCR, and the TCRdb table lists in-frame clones only, not all of them. The data contain 90,000 to 100,000 clones, 50% to 75% of them singletons. The CDR3 has 16 residues. Per the germline V gene, CDR1 is SQVTM and CDR2 is ANQGSEA. Stated treatment: oral pan-JAK inhibitor, 5-10 mg twice daily. The TCR originated in a human donor with alopecia areata. This material consisted of CD8+ T cells sorted from blood, taken at week 4, from a patient treated with tofacitinib. The chain uses TRBV29-1 and TRBJ1-1; 7 positions agree with TRBD1. The CDR3 coding sequence is TGCACCACGGGCCGGACGGAAAGGGGGCCGAACACTGAAGCTTTCTTT. Translation: CTTGRTERGPNTEAFF.